Presented here are 5 T cell receptor beta chains from one specimen sequenced in a study of cytomegalovirus exposure and HLA in healthy donors. The PCR employed 60 Vbeta primers together with 13 Jbeta primers. Some clones are missing from TCRdb's copy, which holds only in-frame ones; the method was immunoSEQ multiplex PCR. The sample yields approximately 170,000 clones, less than 90% seen once. Sequences were obtained from PBMCs. The receptors were sampled from a man in his forties or fifties in good health and CMV-seropositive.

The chain recombines TRBV7-7 with TRBJ2-5; 9 bases agree with TRBD2. Trimming took 1 base from V and 5 from J; bases not matched to a gene: 5. This CDR3 region has 15 residues. From germline, CDR1 is SSHAT and CDR2 FNYEAQ (reference sequence). CDR3 in amino acids: CASSLVRGGKETQYF. The CDR3 DNA reads TGTGCCAGCAGCTTAGTGCGGGGGGGGAAGGAGACCCAGTACTTC.

This clone has only one observation. The V call is TRBV5-4, the J call TRBJ2-1; 7 nucleotides align to TRBD2. V was clipped by 1 base and J by 6 bases; unmatched bases: 10. This CDR3 is built from 16 residues. Germline-derived CDR1 and CDR2 are SGHNT and YYREEE (reference sequence). Here the CDR3 DNA reads TGTGCCAGCAGCTTGAGATTGGCTAGCGGTGGCAATGAGCAGTTCTTC. This sequence encodes CASSLRLASGGNEQFF.

CDR3 bases: TGTGCCAGCAGCTTAGAACCCACAGGGAGGGTTAACTATGGCTACACCTTC. Its translation is CASSLEPTGRVNYGYTF. This chain uses TRBV7-7 with TRBJ1-2; a weak D match, TRBD1 (6 bases). Trimming cost V 1 base and J 1 base, with 16 bases left between them. Germline values: CDR1 SSHAT, CDR2 FNYEAQ (reference sequence). This CDR3 has 17 residues.

With regard to this clone: Germline and junction disagree at one end, which may indicate a read error. The chain uses TRBV7-9 and TRBJ1-4, with 8 bases aligning to TRBD1. Germline CDR1 SEHNR, CDR2 FQNEAQ (reference sequence). The CDR3 contains 16 residues. The CDR3 loop reads CSSSKSQGVDNEKLFF. The CDR3 bases are TGTTCCAGCAGCAAGTCACAGGGGGTTGATAATGAAAAACTGTTTTTT.

The chain uses TRBV7-2 and TRBJ2-5; TRBD2 matches 14 bases. CDR3 length equals 16 residues. V lost 5 bases, J lost 6 bases, and 8 bases stayed unmatched. Germline assignment: CDR1 SGHTA and CDR2 FQGNSA. The CDR3 spells CASSPGLAGGMQTQYF. The CDR3 coding sequence is TGTGCCAGCAGCCCTGGACTAGCGGGAGGAATGCAGACCCAGTACTTC.